These 6 T cell receptor beta chains came from one sample sequenced in a study of liver allograft versus peripheral blood T cells. In the study overall: Intrahepatic T cell receptor repertoires from transplanted livers were compared against repertoires in recipients' peripheral blood.

TCRdb called the reads again in MiXCR, with one record for every CDR3 protein. Among about 12,000 distinct CDR3 sequences listed, approximately 30% were seen once. The receptors here all came from a human patient who had a liver transplant. The graft donor may have contributed some T cells.

The chain uses TRBV19 and TRBJ1-5; D not resolved. The CDR3 has 12 amino acids. V shed 1 base and J shed 6 bases, with 4 bases lying between them. Germline values: CDR1 LNHDA, CDR2 SQIVND (reference sequence). In DNA, the CDR3 is TGTGCCAGTAGTATAGGGCGTCAGCCCCAGCATTTT. As protein: CASSIGRQPQHF.

This clonotype was seen a few times. The chain uses TRBV12-3 or TRBV12-4 and TRBJ2-1; TRBD1 matches at 8 bases. The CDR3 has 12 amino acids. Trimming removed 8 bases from V and 7 bases from J; junction bases left unmatched: 4. The DNA of the CDR3 is TGTGCCAGCGGACAGGGTGGGAATGAGCAGTTCTTC. It encodes CASGQGGNEQFF.

This clonotype has a handful of counts. The rearrangement uses TRBV11-2 and TRBJ2-1, with TRBD2 matching 9 bases. Germline V lookup: CDR1 SGHAT, CDR2 FQNNGV. After removal of 8 bases from V and 10 bases from J, the junction contained 12 bases not matched to a gene. CDR3 size: 14 residues. CDR3 residues: CASLVSRGGVEQFF. The CDR3 DNA sequence: TGTGCCAGCCTCGTCTCGCGGGGGGGAGTAGAGCAGTTCTTC.

To note about this clonotype: This likely reflects a read error, since a far larger clone is one base away. The V gene is TRBV6-5, the J gene TRBJ2-5; the D is unclear. The CDR3 sequence is 14 residues long. Deletions cut 5 bases from V and 0 bases from J, with 10 bases between. Germline V gene lookup returns CDR1 MNHEY and CDR2 SVGAGI. CDR3 protein: CASSGGRNQETQYF. CDR3 DNA sequence: TGTGCCAGCAGTGGTGGCAGGAACCAAGAGACCCAGTACTTC.

This clonotype counts as medium-sized. This chain joins TRBV6-9 and TRBJ1-1; unclear D gene. Germline V CDR1 and CDR2: MNHGY, SVAAGI. Trimming stripped 6 bases from V and 0 bases from J, with 17 bases between. This CDR3 comprises 16 residues. The chain's CDR3 is CASRPWARFMNTEAFF. The CDR3 DNA is TGTGCCAGCAGACCTTGGGCCCGTTTCATGAACACTGAAGCTTTCTTT.

The chain links TRBV14 to TRBJ2-1, with D perhaps matching TRBD1 or TRBD2 (6 bases each). The CDR3 covers 15 residues. Trimming took 1 base from V and 9 from J, leaving 16 bases between them. The germline gives CDR1 SGHDN, CDR2 FVKESK. The CDR3 protein is CASSQAGAIWGEQFF. CDR3 coding DNA: TGTGCCAGCAGCCAAGCGGGGGCCATCTGGGGTGAGCAGTTCTTC.